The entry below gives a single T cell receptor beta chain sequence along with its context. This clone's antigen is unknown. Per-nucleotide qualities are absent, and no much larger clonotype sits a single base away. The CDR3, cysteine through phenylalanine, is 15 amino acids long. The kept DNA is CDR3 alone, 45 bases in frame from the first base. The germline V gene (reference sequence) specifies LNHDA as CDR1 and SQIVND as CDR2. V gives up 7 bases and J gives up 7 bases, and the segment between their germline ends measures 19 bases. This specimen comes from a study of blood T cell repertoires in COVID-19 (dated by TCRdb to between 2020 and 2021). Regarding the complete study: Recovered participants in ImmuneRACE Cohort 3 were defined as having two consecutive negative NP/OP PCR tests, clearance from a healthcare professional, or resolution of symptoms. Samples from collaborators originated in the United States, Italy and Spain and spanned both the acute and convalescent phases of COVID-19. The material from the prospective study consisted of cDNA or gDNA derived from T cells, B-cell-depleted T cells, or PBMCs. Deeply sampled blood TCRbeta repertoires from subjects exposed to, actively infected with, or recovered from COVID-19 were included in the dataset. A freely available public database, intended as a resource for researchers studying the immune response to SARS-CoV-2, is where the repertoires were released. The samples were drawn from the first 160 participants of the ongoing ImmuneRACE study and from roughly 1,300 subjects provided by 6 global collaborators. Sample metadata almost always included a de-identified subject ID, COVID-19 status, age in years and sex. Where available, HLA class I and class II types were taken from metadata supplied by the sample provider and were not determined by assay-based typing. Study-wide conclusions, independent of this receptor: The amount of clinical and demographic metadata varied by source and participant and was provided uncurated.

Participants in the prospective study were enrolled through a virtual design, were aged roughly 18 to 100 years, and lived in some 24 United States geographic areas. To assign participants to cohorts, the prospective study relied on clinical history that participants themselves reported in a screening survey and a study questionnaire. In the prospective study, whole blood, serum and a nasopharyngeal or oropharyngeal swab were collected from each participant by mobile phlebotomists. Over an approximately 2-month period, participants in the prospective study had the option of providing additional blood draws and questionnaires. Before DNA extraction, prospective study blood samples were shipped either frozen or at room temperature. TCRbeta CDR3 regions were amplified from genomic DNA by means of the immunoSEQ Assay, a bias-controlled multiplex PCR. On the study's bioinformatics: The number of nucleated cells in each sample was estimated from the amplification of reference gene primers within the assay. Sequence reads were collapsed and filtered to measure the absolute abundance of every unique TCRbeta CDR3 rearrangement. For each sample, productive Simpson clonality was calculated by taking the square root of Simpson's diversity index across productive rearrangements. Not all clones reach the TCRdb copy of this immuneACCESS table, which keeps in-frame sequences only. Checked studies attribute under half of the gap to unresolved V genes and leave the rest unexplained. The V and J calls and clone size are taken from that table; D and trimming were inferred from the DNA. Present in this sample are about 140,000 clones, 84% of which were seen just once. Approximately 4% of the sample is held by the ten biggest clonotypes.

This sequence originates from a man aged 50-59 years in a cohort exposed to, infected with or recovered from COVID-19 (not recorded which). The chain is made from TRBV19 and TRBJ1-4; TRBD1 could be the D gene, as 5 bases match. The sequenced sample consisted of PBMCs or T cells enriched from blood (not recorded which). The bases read TGTGCCAGTATCGGAGGGAGGGGAAACTCTGAAAAACTGTTTTTT. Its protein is CASIGGRGNSEKLFF. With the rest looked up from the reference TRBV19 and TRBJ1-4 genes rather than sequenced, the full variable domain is DGGITQSPKYLFRKEGQNVTLSCEQNLNHDAMYWYRQDPGQGLRLIYYSQIVNDFQKGDIAEGYSVSREKKESFPLTVTSAQKNPTAFYLCASIGGRGNSEKLFFGSGTQLSVL.